The source of this TCR beta chain is a study of cytomegalovirus exposure and HLA in healthy donors. A note on this clone: No antigen is known for it.

The PCR used 60 Vbeta and 13 Jbeta primers. Some clones are missing from TCRdb's copy, which holds only in-frame ones; the method was immunoSEQ multiplex PCR. The sample has 65,000 to 75,000 clones, 65% to 70% seen once. V lost 5 bases and J lost 7; bases outside the gene matches: 11. Germline V gene lookup returns CDR1 LNHDA and CDR2 SQIVND (reference sequence). This CDR3 contains 15 residues. The study's findings and limits: Analyses of presence/absence relied on an assumption of roughly uniform sequencing depth across donors. Generally TCR sequences proved uncommon, though certain public TCRs appeared in numerous donors. When analyzed later, a missense DCLRE1C variant was found to be linked to TCR beta V- and J-gene trimming.

Whereas donors were nominally healthy upon sampling, unrecorded immune exposures were probable. The sample taken for sequencing was PBMCs. This TCR derives from a man aged 35-49 years in good health and CMV-seropositive. The rearrangement uses TRBV19 and TRBJ1-5, with 7 nucleotides matching TRBD1. The CDR3 DNA reads TGTGCCAGTAGTCCGGGACAGATTGCTCGACAGCCCCAGCATTTT. Translating it yields CASSPGQIARQPQHF.